The 14 T cell receptor beta chains below were found in one sample sequenced in a study of blood T cell repertoires in COVID-19. Only in-frame clones appear in the TCRdb table, and some are missing; sequencing was by immunoSEQ multiplex PCR. Counted here are 45,000 to 50,000 clones, about 76% occurring once; the ten biggest clones make up around a fifth. The specimen was peripheral blood. Receptors were obtained from a human donor with active or convalescent COVID-19. The donor label of this sample is uncertain.

This clone appeared a few times. V gene TRBV4-2 combines with J gene TRBJ2-2; D might be TRBD2 (6 bases). The CDR3 has 15 amino acids. Trimming left V 0 bases short and J 7 bases short, with 12 bases between. Germline-derived CDR1 and CDR2 are LGHNA and YNFKEQ. The DNA for the CDR3 is TGTGCCAGCAGCCAAGACTTGGGGAGGTACGGGGAGCTGTTTTTT. This translates into CASSQDLGRYGELFF.

This sequence joins TRBV6-2 or TRBV6-3 and TRBJ2-7; tentative D call: TRBD2 (6 bases). Germline CDR1 MNHEY, CDR2 SVGEGT. This CDR3 is built from 14 residues. Trimming pared 2 bases from V and 5 bases from J, leaving 13 bases between. The CDR3 spells CASSYGGARDEQYF. CDR3 nucleotides: TGTGCCAGCAGTTACGGCGGGGCTCGGGACGAGCAGTACTTC.

The chain recombines TRBV6-4 with TRBJ1-2; D unresolved. This CDR3 comprises 15 residues. V was trimmed by 3 bases and J by 2 bases, leaving 13 bases between them. Per germline, CDR1 MRHNA and CDR2 SNTAGT. The CDR3 nucleotides read TGTGCCAGCAGTGAGAAGGAGGGAGCGAACTATGGCTACACCTTC. Protein product: CASSEKEGANYGYTF.

This CDR3 is CASSALAGAINEQFF. CDR3 nucleotide sequence: TGTGCCAGTAGTGCGCTAGCGGGAGCGATCAATGAGCAGTTCTTC. The chain is built from TRBV19 and TRBJ2-1; 10 bases are a match to TRBD2. This CDR3 comprises 15 residues. Per germline, CDR1 LNHDA and CDR2 SQIVND (reference sequence). Trimming cost V 5 bases and J 6 bases; bases outside gene matches: 7.

This clone was counted only a few times. The V and J genes are TRBV7-8 and TRBJ2-7; 9 bases are shared with TRBD1. This CDR3 contains 14 residues. With 5 bases clipped from V and 4 bases from J, the junction kept 6 bases outside the gene matches. CDR1 SGHVS and CDR2 FQNEAQ come from the germline V gene. The CDR3 spells CASSPGTGLYEQYF. The CDR3 nucleotides are TGTGCCAGCAGCCCCGGGACAGGGTTATACGAGCAGTACTTC.

The chain has TRBV1 and TRBJ2-7; the table's D call, TRBD1, has no DNA check behind it. TRBV1 is classified as a pseudogene. The CDR3 consists of 13 residues. The CDR3, as DNA: TGCACCAGCAGTCCAAGGGGTCTGTACGAGCAGTACTTC. Its translation: CTSSPRGLYEQYF.

The sample holds one count of this clone. V usage is TRBV18 and J usage is TRBJ2-7; 7 bases align to TRBD1. CDR1 and CDR2 from the germline V gene are KGHSH and LQKENI. The CDR3 runs 14 residues. The ends lost 3 bases at V and 5 bases at J; junction bases unmatched: 7. The CDR3 coding sequence is TGTGCCAGCTCACCCTCGACAGGGTCCCACGAGCAGTACTTC. Protein product: CASSPSTGSHEQYF.

This chain's CDR3 is CASSLGPQTGEKLFF. Written as DNA, the CDR3 is TGCGCCAGCAGCTTGGGACCCCAAACGGGTGAAAAACTGTTTTTT. V gene TRBV5-1 combines with J gene TRBJ1-4; D uncertain. The CDR3 extends over 15 amino acids. V gave up 0 bases and J gave up 7 bases, with 13 bases separating them. Germline lookup yields CDR1 SGHRS and CDR2 YFSETQ.

The J gene is TRBJ2-1, the V gene TRBV3-1 (or the pseudogene TRBV3-2); 8 nucleotides line up with TRBD2. There are 16 residues in the CDR3. The germline V gene has CDR1 LGHDT and CDR2 YNNKEL (reference sequence). V lost 4 bases to trimming and J lost 6 bases; unmatched junction nucleotides: 11. The chain's CDR3 is CASSLLDGRAVNEQFF. The CDR3 DNA sequence: TGTGCCAGCAGCCTTCTGGACGGGAGGGCCGTCAATGAGCAGTTCTTC.

The V gene is TRBV3-1 (or the pseudogene TRBV3-2), the J gene TRBJ1-5; D is uncertain. CDR1 is LGHDT, CDR2 YNNKEL, per germline (reference sequence). V was cut by 1 base and J by 0 bases, with 4 bases left in between. The CDR3 covers 14 residues. The CDR3 nucleotides read TGTGCCAGCAGCCAAGTCAGTAGCAATCAGCCCCAGCATTTT. Residues: CASSQVSSNQPQHF.

The V gene is TRBV9, the J gene TRBJ1-5; D is perhaps TRBD1 (6 bases). Germline V gives CDR1 SGDLS, CDR2 YYNGEE. The CDR3 is made up of 17 amino acids. Trimming pared 4 bases from V and 0 bases from J, leaving 17 bases between. The CDR3 DNA is TGTGCCAGCAGCTTACAGGACAGAACTTATAGCAATCAGCCCCAGCATTTT. This gives the protein CASSLQDRTYSNQPQHF.

This chain connects TRBV9 to TRBJ2-5, with 9 bases fitting TRBD1. The junction had 10 bases not matched to a gene; V was cut back by 3 bases and J by 1 base. Germline assignment: CDR1 SGDLS and CDR2 YYNGEE. The CDR3 is made up of 17 amino acids. CDR3 sequence (DNA): TGTGCCAGCAGCGGACGTTCCGGGACAGGGCGCCAAGAGACCCAGTACTTC. Its protein product is CASSGRSGTGRQETQYF.

This clone appeared once. This sequence joins TRBV5-1 and TRBJ2-1, with 7 bases fitting TRBD2. Germline lookup yields CDR1 SGHRS and CDR2 YFSETQ. The CDR3 is 15 residues long. Germline trimming cut 4 bases from V and 5 bases from J; bases unmatched to any gene: 9. The CDR3: CASSSAGVDHNEQFF. DNA of the CDR3: TGCGCCAGCAGCAGTGCGGGAGTCGACCACAATGAGCAGTTCTTC.

Notes on this clone: A read error may produce the germline difference seen at one junction end. This sequence joins TRBV7-7 and TRBJ2-3, with TRBD2 matching 11 bases. The CDR3 is 15 amino acids. CDR1 and CDR2 (germline): SSHAT, FNYEAQ (reference sequence). The CDR3 sequence is CASSLTSGRTDTQYF. The CDR3 DNA sequence: TGTGCTAGCAGCCTTACTAGCGGGAGAACAGATACGCAGTATTTT.